This T cell receptor beta chain appears in the sequencing data of a study of T cell responses to AZD1222 COVID-19 vaccine. Study-wide background: Second doses that came at about 4 or about 12 weeks were put together. Findings and caveats of the study: Donors were largely white British and mainly female; clonal diversity was possibly underestimated.

Sequencing was performed with immunoSEQ multiplex PCR; in TCRdb, only in-frame clones are kept and a portion is missing. Of about 130,000 clones in the sample, more than 85% were seen once. The germline gives CDR1 SEHNR, CDR2 FQNEAQ (reference sequence). The length of the CDR3 is 12 residues. With 7 bases removed from V and 11 bases from J, the gap between germline ends came to 17 bases. This clone was seen only once. Its matching antigen is unknown. The chain carries TRBV7-9 and TRBJ1-1; possibly TRBD1 for D (5 bases). The TCR comes from an adult in good health. This specimen consisted of peripheral blood, obtained on day 0 of AZD1222 vaccination. The CDR3 nucleotides are TGTGCCAGCAACCCTAGGGGTCCGGGGGCTTTCTTT. The encoded protein is CASNPRGPGAFF.